This record covers a single TCR beta chain. The germline gives CDR1 KGHDR, CDR2 SFDVKD. V dropped 7 bases and J dropped 3; count of bases not matched to a gene: 5. The CDR3 runs to 15 residues. The sample originates from a study of blood T cell repertoires in COVID-19. In the study overall: COVID-19 samples collected from the United States, Italy and Spain covered acute and convalescent phases.

In the original analysis: Nucleated cell counts were estimated from reference gene primer amplification. Using immunoSEQ multiplex PCR, the repertoire was profiled, and TCRdb retains in-frame clones only, with some absent. V, J and clone size were drawn from that table, and D and trimming were deduced from the DNA. The sample records fewer than 200,000 clones, roughly 87% being singletons. The TCR originated in a man younger than 35 who had recovered from COVID-19. The sample consisted of peripheral blood. The chain has TRBV24-1 and TRBJ2-1, with 10 bases matching TRBD2. The CDR3 bases are TGTGCCACCAGGACCGGGACTAGCGTCTACAATGAGCAGTTCTTC. Translated: CATRTGTSVYNEQFF.